This T cell receptor beta chain was captured in a study of patients and donors after allogeneic stem cell transplantation. The sample holds a few counts of this clonotype. A much larger clone is a single base away; this may be a read error. TCRdb redid the calling of the RT-PCR reads with MiXCR, one entry per CDR3 protein. The table shows about a million distinct CDR3 sequences, with approximately 18% occurring only once. This CDR3 has 14 amino acids. The germline V gene has CDR1 SGHVS and CDR2 FQNEAQ. V trimming: 5 bases; J trimming: 3 bases; junction bases outside the gene matches: 4. The sample comprised blood, either unsorted or a sorted T cell fraction (not recorded which). This chain joins TRBV7-8 and TRBJ1-5; 7 positions agree with TRBD1. This receptor was taken from a human donor who was either an allogeneic HSCT recipient or a stem cell or donor lymphocyte infusion donor (not recorded which). It is not recorded whose cells these are; they may come from a transplant donor. The CDR3 loop reads CASSPDRDNQPQHF. CDR3 DNA sequence: TGTGCCAGCAGCCCCGACAGGGACAATCAGCCCCAGCATTTT.